The T cell receptor (beta chain) described here comes from a study of blood T cell repertoires in COVID-19 (dated by TCRdb to 2019 to 2021). As for the study more broadly: Samples covering the acute and convalescent phases of COVID-19 were provided by collaborators in the United States, Italy and Spain. The samples were drawn from two sources: the first 160 participants of the ongoing ImmuneRACE study, and 1,200 or so subjects contributed by 6 global collaborators. The prospective study material was composed of cDNA or gDNA derived from T cells, B-cell-depleted T cells, or PBMCs. HLA class I and class II types, where available, came from metadata supplied by the sample provider rather than from assay-based typing. Subjects who had been exposed to COVID-19, were actively infected with it, or had recovered from it provided the deeply sampled blood TCRbeta repertoires that made up the dataset. A freely available public database, intended as a resource for researchers studying the immune response to SARS-CoV-2, is where the repertoires were released. A de-identified subject ID, COVID-19 status, age in years and sex were almost always included in the sample metadata. General conclusions and limits of the study: Clinical and demographic metadata were provided uncurated, with the amount varying by source and participant.

As regards this clone: It has no known antigen specificity. No base qualities exist here, and no much larger clone lies one base off it.

The immunoSEQ Assay, a bias-controlled multiplex PCR, was used to amplify TCRbeta CDR3 regions from genomic DNA. From the authors' description of their analysis: The number of nucleated cells in each sample was estimated from the amplification of reference gene primers within the assay. To quantify the absolute abundance of each unique TCRbeta CDR3 rearrangement, sequence reads were collapsed and filtered. Productive Simpson clonality was computed per sample as the square root of Simpson's diversity index over productive rearrangements. Entries here come from immuneACCESS through TCRdb and include only in-frame sequences with V and J called. Some clones fail to appear in such tables; in the studies checked, an unresolved V gene covers under half of the shortfall, and the cause of the remainder is unknown. The DNA was the basis for D and trimming; V, J and clone size are from that table. The sample yields about 40,000 clones; roughly 90% were counted once. The ten largest clonotypes hold around 10% of the sample.

Collaborating institutions collected whole blood in K2EDTA tubes following their own protocols. For TCRbeta analysis, collaborator samples were shipped as frozen whole blood, as isolated PBMCs, or as DNA extracted from either sample type. Including the terminal cysteine and phenylalanine, the CDR3 comprises 13 residues. Only the CDR3 part of the read is kept: 39 bases, read in frame from the first base. CDR1 and CDR2 were assigned from the germline V gene as LGHNA and YSLEER. Trimming costs V 1 base and J 4 bases, and their ends lie 5 bases apart. Sequenced input: peripheral blood. The receptor was isolated from a woman over 75 with active COVID-19. The sequence is built from TRBV4-3 and TRBJ2-4; the D gene is perhaps TRBD2, on 5 matching bases. CDR3 loop: CASSQGGKNIQYF. The bases are TGCGCCAGCAGCCAAGGAGGGAAAAACATTCAGTACTTC.